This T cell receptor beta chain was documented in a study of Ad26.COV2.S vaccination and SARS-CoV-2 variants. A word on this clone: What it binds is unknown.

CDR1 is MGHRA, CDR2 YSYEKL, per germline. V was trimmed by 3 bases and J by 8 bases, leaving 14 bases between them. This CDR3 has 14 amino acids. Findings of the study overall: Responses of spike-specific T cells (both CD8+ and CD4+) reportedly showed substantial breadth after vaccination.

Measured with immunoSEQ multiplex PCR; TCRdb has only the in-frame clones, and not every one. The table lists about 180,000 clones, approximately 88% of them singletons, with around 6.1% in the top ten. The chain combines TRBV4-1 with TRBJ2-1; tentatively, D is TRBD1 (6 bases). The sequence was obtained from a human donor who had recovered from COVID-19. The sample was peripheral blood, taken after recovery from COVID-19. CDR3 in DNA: TGCGCCAGCAGCCAGCCAGGACAGATCTATGAGCAGTTCTTC. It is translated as CASSQPGQIYEQFF.